This T cell receptor (beta chain) was found in a study of cytomegalovirus exposure and HLA in healthy donors. The J segment lost 2 bases and the V segment lost 0 bases, leaving 6 bases of the junction unmatched. This CDR3 comprises 16 residues. The germline V gene encodes CDR1 SGHRS and CDR2 YFSETQ. Donors came from a validation cohort of over a hundred subjects, distinct from the first 666-subject cohort. Clones were sequenced by immunoSEQ multiplex PCR, and TCRdb holds only the in-frame ones, with some missing. Altogether some 120,000 clones are present, around 94% being singletons, with the ten largest covering approximately 1.2%.

The sample taken for sequencing was PBMCs. The V gene is TRBV5-1, the J gene TRBJ2-3; 7 bases fit TRBD2. This TCR was recovered from a woman under 30 in good health and CMV-seronegative. The CDR3 is CASSLEIAGSTDTQYF. The DNA of the CDR3 is TGCGCCAGCAGCTTGGAAATAGCGGGCTCCACAGATACGCAGTATTTT.